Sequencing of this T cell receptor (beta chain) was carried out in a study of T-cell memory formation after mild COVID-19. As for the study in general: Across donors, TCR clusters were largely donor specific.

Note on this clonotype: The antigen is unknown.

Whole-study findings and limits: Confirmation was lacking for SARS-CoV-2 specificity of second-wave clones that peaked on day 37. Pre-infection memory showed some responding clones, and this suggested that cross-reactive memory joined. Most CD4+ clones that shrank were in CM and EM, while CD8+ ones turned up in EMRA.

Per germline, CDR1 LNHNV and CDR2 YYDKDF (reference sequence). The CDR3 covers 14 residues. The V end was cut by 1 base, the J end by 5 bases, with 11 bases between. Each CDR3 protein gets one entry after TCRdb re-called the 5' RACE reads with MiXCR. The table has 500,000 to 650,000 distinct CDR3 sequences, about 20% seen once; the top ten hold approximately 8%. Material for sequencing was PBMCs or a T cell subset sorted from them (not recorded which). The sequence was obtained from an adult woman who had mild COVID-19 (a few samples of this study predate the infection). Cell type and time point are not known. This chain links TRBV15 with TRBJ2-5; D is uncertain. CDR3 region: CATSRGGWVETQYF. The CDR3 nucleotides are TGTGCCACCAGCAGAGGTGGATGGGTGGAGACCCAGTACTTC. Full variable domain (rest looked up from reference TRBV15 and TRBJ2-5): DAMVIQNPRYQVTQFGKPVTLSCSQTLNHNVMYWYQQKSSQAPKLLFHYYDKDFNNEADTPDNFQSRRPNTSFCFLDIRSPGLGDTAMYLCATSRGGWVETQYFGPGTRLLVL.